These 18 T cell receptor beta chains came from one sample sequenced in a study of cytomegalovirus exposure and HLA in healthy donors. The PCR used 60 Vbeta and 13 Jbeta primers. TCRdb's table, derived via immunoSEQ multiplex PCR, lists solely in-frame clones and lacks some. Of some 150,000 clones listed, 65% to 80% are singletons. Sample: PBMCs. Receptor source: a man aged 40-49 years in good health and CMV-seronegative.

The genes are TRBV28 and TRBJ2-7, with 9 nucleotides matching TRBD2. The CDR3 length is 15 residues. The V gene's germline CDR1 is MDHEN and CDR2 SYDVKM. J lost 3 bases, V lost 8 bases, and 11 bases had no gene match. The CDR3 nucleotides read TGTGCCAGCCTACCAAATAGCGGGAGAAACTACGAGCAGTACTTC. Amino acid sequence: CASLPNSGRNYEQYF.

The rearrangement uses TRBV7-2 and TRBJ2-7; TRBD1 agrees at 8 bases. Unmatched junction bases numbered 7, after V lost 5 bases and J lost 7 bases. In germline, CDR1 is SGHTA, CDR2 FQGNSA. The CDR3 has 13 residues. CDR3 loop: CASSTGQGGEQYF. In nucleotides, the CDR3 is TGTGCCAGCAGCACCGGACAGGGTGGAGAGCAGTACTTC.

The chain joins TRBV11-3 to TRBJ2-7, with 8 nucleotides matching TRBD1. Germline CDR1 is SGHNT and CDR2 is YENEEA. V trimming: 3 bases; J trimming: 3 bases; junction bases outside the gene matches: 7. The CDR3 has 15 amino acids. CDR3 in amino acids: CASSLATGADYEQYF. CDR3 nucleotides: TGTGCCAGCAGCTTGGCGACAGGGGCAGACTACGAGCAGTACTTC.

As regards this clone: Its ends do not fully match the called genes, so a read error is possible. The chain couples TRBV7-9 to TRBJ1-3; TRBD1 agrees at 7 bases. This CDR3 spans 16 amino acids. CDR1 is SEHNR and CDR2 is FQNEAQ in the germline V gene (reference sequence). The CDR3 spells CSSSSTTGASGNTIYF. The CDR3 DNA sequence: TGTTCCAGCAGCTCCACAACAGGGGCTTCTGGAAACACCATATATTTT.

The genes are TRBV5-1 and TRBJ2-7; no clear D. The CDR3 loop spans 15 amino acids. Germline lookup yields CDR1 SGHRS and CDR2 YFSETQ. V was shortened by 1 base and J by 1 base, with 12 bases between the two germline ends. The CDR3 DNA follows: TGCGCCAGCAGCTTGCTGACACCCCCGTCCTACGAGCAGTACTTC. Amino acid sequence: CASSLLTPPSYEQYF.

The chain recombines TRBV28 with TRBJ2-7; no definite D call. The CDR3 extends over 11 amino acids. Deletions cut 6 bases from V and 3 bases from J, with 6 bases between. Germline CDR1 and CDR2: MDHEN and SYDVKM. Written as DNA, the CDR3 is TGTGCCAGCAGCCTAGGCTACGAGCAGTACTTC. Protein sequence: CASSLGYEQYF.

V gene TRBV28 combines with J gene TRBJ2-1; the D is unclear. This CDR3 contains 12 residues. Trimming stripped 1 base from V and 9 bases from J, with 7 bases between. Germline V gene sequence: CDR1 MDHEN, CDR2 SYDVKM. The CDR3 region has the DNA TGTGCCAGCAGTTTATCGGTTGCTGAGCAGTTCTTC. Residues: CASSLSVAEQFF.

A note on this clone: Other nucleotide sequences from this sample produce the same CDR3. The V and J genes are TRBV5-1 and TRBJ2-5, with 9 bases that match TRBD2. Germline CDR1 and CDR2: SGHRS and YFSETQ. This CDR3 is 16 amino acids long. J gave up 2 bases and V 4 bases, and 9 bases lay outside the gene matches. The DNA for the CDR3 is TGCGCCAGCAGCCTCTCTCCTAGCGGGACTCAAGAGACCCAGTACTTC. It translates to CASSLSPSGTQETQYF.

This sequence joins TRBV30 and TRBJ1-4, with D possibly TRBD1 on 6 matching bases. V lost 0 bases and J 7 bases, leaving 15 bases between the germline ends. The CDR3 has 15 amino acids. The V gene's germline CDR1 is GTSNPN and CDR2 SVGIG (reference sequence). CDR3 nucleotides: TGTGCCTGGAGTGTTCAGGCAGGGGCAGGTGAAAAACTGTTTTTT. Translated: CAWSVQAGAGEKLFF.

The CDR3 region is CASSLFWAEETQYF. CDR3 DNA: TGTGCCAGCAGCTTGTTTTGGGCAGAAGAGACCCAGTACTTC. V gene TRBV5-6 combines with J gene TRBJ2-5; no clear D. In germline, CDR1 is SGHDT, CDR2 YYEEEE. CDR3 length: 14 residues. V lost 1 base to trimming and J lost 3 bases, with 10 bases between them. The full variable domain, completed using reference TRBV5-6 and TRBJ2-5, is DAGVTQSPTHLIKTRGQQVTLRCSPKSGHDTVSWYQQALGQGPQFIFQYYEEEERQRGNFPDRFSGHQFPNYSSELNVNALLLGDSALYLCASSLFWAEETQYFGPGTRLLVL.

J is TRBJ1-5 and V is TRBV1; the table assigns TRBD1, which was not confirmed against the DNA. TRBV1 is annotated as a pseudogene. The CDR3 spans 14 residues. The CDR3 DNA sequence: TGCACCAGCAGCCAAGATCCAGGCAATCAGCCCCAGCATTTT. The encoded protein is CTSSQDPGNQPQHF.

This rearrangement joins TRBV12-5 to TRBJ2-2; possible D gene TRBD2, 7 bases. Germline V gene data show CDR1 as LGHNT and CDR2 as FRNRAP. The CDR3 contains 15 residues. Trimming shortened V by 7 bases and J by 1 base, and 13 bases separated the two germline ends. The CDR3 nucleotides are TGTGCTAGTGCCGTAGGGGGGGGGAACACCGGGGAGCTGTTTTTT. Its protein product is CASAVGGGNTGELFF.

The chain recombines TRBV6-1 with TRBJ2-5, with D unclear. Germline values: CDR1 MNHNS, CDR2 SASEGT. The CDR3 has 11 amino acids. Trimming cost V 4 bases and J 7 bases, with 7 bases left between them. The DNA for the CDR3 is TGTGCCAGCAGTGCCGGGTGGACCCAGTACTTC. This codes for CASSAGWTQYF.

On this clone itself: A read error may account for a junction end that differs from germline. The chain joins TRBV5-6 to TRBJ1-4; a possible D gene is TRBD1 (5 bases). The CDR3 covers 18 residues. CDR1 and CDR2 from the germline V gene are SGHDT and YYEEEE. The chain's CDR3 is CASSLLWQGSATNEKLLF. CDR3 sequence (DNA): TGTGCCAGCAGCTTGTTGTGGCAGGGCTCTGCAACTAATGAAAAACTGCTTTTT. Together with reference TRBV5-6 and TRBJ1-4, the CDR3 gives the full variable domain: DAGVTQSPTHLIKTRGQQVTLRCSPKSGHDTVSWYQQALGQGPQFIFQYYEEEERQRGNFPDRFSGHQFPNYSSELNVNALLLGDSALYLCASSLLWQGSATNEKLLFGSGTQLSVL.

This clone appeared a few times. V is TRBV4-3 and J is TRBJ2-7; D call uncertain. Germline V gene data show CDR1 as LGHNA and CDR2 as YSLEER. V lost 4 bases, J lost 3 bases, and 16 bases lay in between. The CDR3 has 15 residues. CDR3 sequence reads: CASSPGWSEYYEQYF. The CDR3 nucleotides read TGCGCCAGCAGCCCCGGGTGGAGTGAATACTACGAGCAGTACTTC.

This clone occurred once. The chain employs TRBV6-1 and TRBJ1-5; maybe TRBD1 (5 bases). Trimming removed 0 bases at V and 5 bases at J, with 11 bases between. This CDR3 is built from 15 residues. Per germline, CDR1 MNHNS and CDR2 SASEGT. The CDR3 protein is CASSEAAGVDQPQHF. CDR3 coding DNA: TGTGCCAGCAGTGAAGCCGCGGGGGTCGATCAGCCCCAGCATTTT.

The chain recombines TRBV5-4 with TRBJ1-2; TRBD1 aligns across 7 bases. CDR3 length: 14 amino acids. Germline-derived CDR1 and CDR2 are SGHNT and YYREEE (reference sequence). V dropped 4 bases and J dropped 1; count of bases not matched to a gene: 4. The CDR3 DNA reads TGTGCCAGCAGCGTGACAGGGATTAACTATGGCTACACCTTC. As protein: CASSVTGINYGYTF.

The chain couples TRBV6-1 to TRBJ2-7; TRBD2 agrees at 11 bases. This CDR3 is 15 amino acids long. The V gene end was trimmed by 6 bases and the J gene end by 2 bases; junction bases not matched to a gene: 6. From germline, CDR1 is MNHNS and CDR2 SASEGT. CDR3 in amino acids: CASSRGLADPYEQYF. Here the CDR3 DNA reads TGTGCCAGCAGCCGGGGACTAGCGGACCCCTACGAGCAGTACTTC.